These 13 T cell receptor beta chains came from one sample sequenced in a study of blood T cell repertoires in COVID-19. Data came from immunoSEQ multiplex PCR; TCRdb stores just in-frame clones and leaves some out. This sample has about 380,000 clones, with approximately 90% found just once. Sequences were obtained from PBMCs or T cells enriched from blood (not recorded which). These receptors all stem from a woman between 18 and 29 years old who had recovered from COVID-19.

This chain links TRBV7-9 with TRBJ2-3, with 7 bases aligning to TRBD2. The trim removed 5 bases at V and 4 bases at J, leaving 9 bases unmatched. Germline CDR1 and CDR2: SEHNR and FQNEAQ (reference sequence). The CDR3 totals 15 residues. The DNA of the CDR3 is TGTGCCAGCAGCCCCCACGGGGGGAGGCCAGATACGCAGTATTTT. Its protein is CASSPHGGRPDTQYF.

V gene TRBV27 combines with J gene TRBJ1-2; perhaps TRBD1 as D (6 bases). The V and J ends lost 7 bases and 2 bases respectively, with 14 bases between them. Germline CDR1 reads MNHEY; CDR2 reads SMNVEV (reference sequence). CDR3 length equals 14 residues. In DNA form, the CDR3 reads TGTGCCAGCACCGAGGGGGGGCGCAACTATGGCTACACCTTC. It specifies CASTEGGRNYGYTF.

The V gene is TRBV19, the J gene TRBJ1-2, with D possibly matching TRBD1 (6 bases). The CDR3 extends over 13 amino acids. V dropped 6 bases and J dropped 6 bases, with 14 bases sitting between them. The germline CDR1 and CDR2 sequences are LNHDA and SQIVND (reference sequence). The DNA of the CDR3 is TGTGCCAGTAGACCAGCAGGGGAGAATGGCTACACCTTC. It codes for CASRPAGENGYTF.

The rearrangement links TRBV19 to TRBJ2-2, with D perhaps matching TRBD2 (6 bases). CDR3 length: 15 residues. The germline gives CDR1 LNHDA, CDR2 SQIVND (reference sequence). Trimming stripped 5 bases from V and 4 bases from J, with 14 bases between. The CDR3 nucleotides are TGTGCCAGTAGTGTAAATCCGGGAGTCACCGGGGAGCTGTTTTTT. It codes for CASSVNPGVTGELFF. Combining the CDR3 with reference TRBV19 and TRBJ2-2 gives the whole variable domain DGGITQSPKYLFRKEGQNVTLSCEQNLNHDAMYWYRQDPGQGLRLIYYSQIVNDFQKGDIAEGYSVSREKKESFPLTVTSAQKNPTAFYLCASSVNPGVTGELFFGEGSRLTVL.

This chain uses TRBV30 with TRBJ2-5; D call uncertain. Germline values: CDR1 GTSNPN, CDR2 SVGIG (reference sequence). Trimming removed 0 bases at V and 1 base at J, with 6 bases between. This CDR3 is built from 13 residues. The CDR3 reads CAWSVGSQETQYF. DNA for the CDR3: TGTGCCTGGAGTGTGGGCAGCCAAGAGACCCAGTACTTC.

The chain couples TRBV19 to TRBJ1-1, with D possibly being TRBD1 (5 bases). V lost 4 bases and J lost 0, with 9 bases in between. CDR1 and CDR2 (germline): LNHDA, SQIVND (reference sequence). The CDR3 contains 14 residues. This CDR3 reads CASSTDRLNTEAFF. DNA for the CDR3: TGTGCCAGTAGTACCGACAGATTGAACACTGAAGCTTTCTTT. Looking up the rest from reference TRBV19 and TRBJ1-1 gives the full variable domain: DGGITQSPKYLFRKEGQNVTLSCEQNLNHDAMYWYRQDPGQGLRLIYYSQIVNDFQKGDIAEGYSVSREKKESFPLTVTSAQKNPTAFYLCASSTDRLNTEAFFGQGTRLTVV.

The chain recombines TRBV30 with TRBJ1-2, with unresolved D. V was shortened by 3 bases and J by 7 bases, with 9 bases between the two germline ends. The germline gives CDR1 GTSNPN, CDR2 SVGIG (reference sequence). CDR3 length equals 11 residues. The CDR3 region has the DNA TGTGCCTGGAGAGGAGGCCGTGGCTACACCTTC. It yields the protein CAWRGGRGYTF.

The chain carries TRBV6-5 and TRBJ2-7, with D tentatively TRBD1 (5 bases). V lost 11 bases and J lost 6, with 14 bases in between. Per the germline V gene, CDR1 is MNHEY and CDR2 is SVGAGI. The CDR3 runs 11 residues. This CDR3 is CAFRVGAEQYF. CDR3 nucleotides: TGTGCCTTCCGGGTAGGGGCCGAGCAGTACTTC.

V and J are TRBV10-3 and TRBJ2-7; a weak D match, TRBD2 (8 bases). CDR1 and CDR2 from the germline V gene are ENHRY and SYGVKD. Trimming cost V 0 bases and J 5 bases, with 14 bases left between them. There are 15 residues in the CDR3. The CDR3 spells CAISESGGGGNEQYF. For the CDR3, the DNA is TGTGCCATCAGTGAGTCAGGGGGCGGGGGGAACGAGCAGTACTTC.

The chain employs TRBV3-1 (or the pseudogene TRBV3-2) and TRBJ1-3; TRBD1 might be the D (6 bases). Looked up from germline, CDR1 is LGHDT and CDR2 is YNNKEL (reference sequence). With 7 bases removed from V and 0 bases from J, the gap between germline ends came to 16 bases. The CDR3 has 16 residues. This chain's CDR3 is CASTPATGYSGNTIYF. DNA for the CDR3: TGTGCCAGCACCCCGGCGACAGGATACTCTGGAAACACCATATATTTT.

The chain is built from TRBV7-2 and TRBJ1-1, with 9 bases lining up with TRBD1. From germline, CDR1 is SGHTA and CDR2 FQGNSA. With 6 bases clipped from V and 5 bases from J, the junction kept 13 bases outside the gene matches. This CDR3 spans 16 amino acids. CDR3 loop: CASSSQGAVVGTEAFF. CDR3 bases: TGTGCCAGCAGTTCACAGGGGGCGGTAGTAGGAACTGAAGCTTTCTTT.

The chain combines TRBV5-1 with TRBJ1-1; D is ambiguous. V shed 0 bases and J shed 5 bases, with 8 bases lying between them. The CDR3 has 13 residues. The germline V gene encodes CDR1 SGHRS and CDR2 YFSETQ. CDR3 in DNA: TGCGCCAGCAGCTTGGTGGCGGGGACTGAAGCTTTCTTT. Protein sequence: CASSLVAGTEAFF.

The chain links TRBV28 to TRBJ2-7; 7 bases line up with TRBD1. V shed 4 bases and J 7 bases; nucleotides not matched to a gene: 16. Germline V gene lookup returns CDR1 MDHEN and CDR2 SYDVKM. This CDR3 comprises 16 residues. In DNA form, the CDR3 reads TGTGCCAGCAGTTCCCCACTGGCAGGGGGTGCGTGGGAGCAGTACTTC. Its protein product is CASSSPLAGGAWEQYF.